A selection of T cell receptor beta chains follows, all from one sample in a study of T cell responses to AZD1222 COVID-19 vaccine. Repertoires were generated with immunoSEQ multiplex PCR, while TCRdb's copy carries only in-frame clones and drops some. In the table there are approximately 100,000 clones, approximately 90% of which are singletons. Sequenced material: peripheral blood, taken on day 0 of AZD1222 vaccination. These receptors originate from an adult in good health. Both conserved end residues are part of each CDR3. The order of the fields is CDR3 length, D gene, J gene, clone size, V gene, CDR3 protein, CDR3 DNA. A D gene is named only where the DNA matches it firmly. Rows give clone size only sometimes, using once, few, many, or a class for an expanded clone.

CDR3 length: 16
D gene: -
J gene: TRBJ1-2
clone size: -
V gene: TRBV6-1
CDR3 protein: CASSDRVLLSSHGYTF
CDR3 DNA: TGTGCCAGCAGTGACCGGGTTCTCCTCAGTAGCCATGGCTACACCTTC

CDR3 length: 16
D gene: -
J gene: TRBJ1-1
clone size: -
V gene: TRBV18
CDR3 protein: CASSRQGGDGGTEAFF
CDR3 DNA: TGTGCCAGCTCACGACAAGGAGGGGATGGTGGCACTGAAGCTTTCTTT

CDR3 length: 15
D gene: -
J gene: TRBJ1-1
clone size: -
V gene: TRBV6-5
CDR3 protein: CASSSHQDTNTEAFF
CDR3 DNA: TGTGCCAGCAGTTCTCATCAGGACACTAACACTGAAGCTTTCTTT

CDR3 length: 14
D gene: -
J gene: TRBJ1-3
clone size: -
V gene: TRBV19
CDR3 protein: CASSIQGAGNTIYF
CDR3 DNA: TGTGCCAGTAGTATTCAAGGGGCTGGAAACACCATATATTTT

CDR3 length: 16
D gene: -
J gene: TRBJ2-1
clone size: -
V gene: TRBV20-1
CDR3 protein: CSASPPLAGSYNEQFF
CDR3 DNA: TGCAGTGCTAGTCCCCCGCTAGCAGGCTCCTACAATGAGCAGTTCTTC

CDR3 length: 14
D gene: TRBD1
J gene: TRBJ1-1
clone size: few
V gene: TRBV9
CDR3 protein: CASRQGVQNTEAFF
CDR3 DNA: TGTGCCAGCAGACAGGGGGTTCAGAACACTGAAGCTTTCTTT

CDR3 length: 19
D gene: -
J gene: TRBJ2-4
clone size: -
V gene: TRBV7-2
CDR3 protein: CASSLPQAGRDDFRNIQYF
CDR3 DNA: TGTGCCAGCAGCCTTCCCCAGGCGGGCAGGGACGACTTTAGAAACATTCAGTACTTC

CDR3 length: 16
D gene: TRBD1
J gene: TRBJ2-2
clone size: -
V gene: TRBV7-9
CDR3 protein: CASRSQQGGRTGELFF
CDR3 DNA: TGTGCCAGCAGGTCACAACAAGGGGGCCGGACCGGGGAGCTGTTTTTT

CDR3 length: 17
D gene: TRBD2
J gene: TRBJ2-1
clone size: -
V gene: TRBV4-1
CDR3 protein: CASSQSPSGGFYNEQFF
CDR3 DNA: TGCGCCAGCAGCCAATCCCCTAGCGGGGGGTTCTACAATGAGCAGTTCTTC

CDR3 length: 14
D gene: -
J gene: TRBJ1-6
clone size: -
V gene: TRBV6-1
CDR3 protein: CASSDGFVGSPLHF
CDR3 DNA: TGTGCCAGCAGTGACGGGTTCGTAGGTTCACCCCTCCACTTT

CDR3 length: 14
D gene: -
J gene: TRBJ2-2
clone size: once
V gene: TRBV11-2
CDR3 protein: CASSARMNTGELFF
CDR3 DNA: TGTGCCAGCAGCGCTAGGATGAACACCGGGGAGCTGTTTTTT

CDR3 length: 17
D gene: -
J gene: TRBJ1-3
clone size: -
V gene: TRBV28
CDR3 protein: CASSLPQDSFSGNTIYF
CDR3 DNA: TGTGCCAGCAGTTTACCTCAAGACTCCTTCTCTGGAAACACCATATATTTT

CDR3 length: 15
D gene: -
J gene: TRBJ1-4
clone size: -
V gene: TRBV7-2
CDR3 protein: CASSPPGITNEKLFF
CDR3 DNA: TGTGCCAGCAGCCCCCCGGGTATCACTAATGAAAAACTGTTTTTT

CDR3 length: 18
D gene: TRBD2
J gene: TRBJ2-1
clone size: -
V gene: TRBV28
CDR3 protein: CASRSGTSGLYSYNEQFF
CDR3 DNA: TGTGCCAGCAGATCCGGGACTAGCGGGCTCTACTCCTACAATGAGCAGTTCTTC

CDR3 length: 12
D gene: -
J gene: TRBJ1-1
clone size: -
V gene: TRBV19
CDR3 protein: CASSIMAGRAFF
CDR3 DNA: TGTGCCAGTAGTATAATGGCGGGGCGAGCTTTCTTT

CDR3 length: 16
D gene: TRBD1
J gene: TRBJ1-5
clone size: few
V gene: TRBV7-3
CDR3 protein: CASSYTYRGRGQPQHF
CDR3 DNA: TGTGCCAGCAGTTATACCTACAGGGGTAGGGGTCAGCCCCAGCATTTT

CDR3 length: 17
D gene: TRBD2
J gene: TRBJ2-5
clone size: -
V gene: TRBV7-2
CDR3 protein: CASSLGLAGQRLGTQYF
CDR3 DNA: TGTGCCAGCAGCTTAGGGTTAGCGGGGCAACGACTGGGGACCCAGTACTTC

CDR3 length: 11
D gene: -
J gene: TRBJ2-7
clone size: -
V gene: TRBV18
CDR3 protein: CASSPEYEQYF
CDR3 DNA: TGTGCCAGCTCACCAGAATACGAGCAGTACTTC

CDR3 length: 12
D gene: TRBD1
J gene: TRBJ1-1
clone size: -
V gene: TRBV10-3
CDR3 protein: CAIKGQGTEAFF
CDR3 DNA: TGTGCCATCAAGGGACAGGGAACTGAAGCTTTCTTT

CDR3 length: 13
D gene: TRBD1
J gene: TRBJ1-2
clone size: -
V gene: TRBV19
CDR3 protein: CASRDRGTDGYTF
CDR3 DNA: TGTGCCAGTAGAGACAGGGGAACGGATGGCTACACCTTC

CDR3 length: 13
D gene: TRBD2
J gene: TRBJ2-1
clone size: few
V gene: TRBV28
CDR3 protein: CASIAGEYNEQFF
CDR3 DNA: TGTGCCAGCATCGCGGGGGAATACAATGAGCAGTTCTTC

CDR3 length: 14
D gene: TRBD1
J gene: TRBJ2-7
clone size: -
V gene: TRBV14
CDR3 protein: CASSPWTGAYEQYF
CDR3 DNA: TGTGCCAGCAGCCCGTGGACAGGAGCCTACGAGCAGTACTTC

CDR3 length: 18
D gene: TRBD2
J gene: TRBJ2-3
clone size: -
V gene: TRBV3-1/TRBV3-2
CDR3 protein: CASSQDIGLAGGLDTQYF
CDR3 DNA: TGTGCCAGCAGCCAAGACATAGGGCTAGCGGGGGGGTTGGATACGCAGTATTTT

CDR3 length: 13
D gene: -
J gene: TRBJ2-2
clone size: -
V gene: TRBV3-1/TRBV3-2
CDR3 protein: CASRDLAVRELFF
CDR3 DNA: TGTGCCAGCAGGGACCTAGCCGTCAGGGAGCTGTTTTTT

CDR3 length: 15
D gene: -
J gene: TRBJ1-5
clone size: -
V gene: TRBV30
CDR3 protein: CAWSIRQGLNQPQHF
CDR3 DNA: TGTGCCTGGAGTATTCGGCAGGGGCTCAATCAGCCCCAGCATTTT

CDR3 length: 12
D gene: -
J gene: TRBJ2-7
clone size: -
V gene: TRBV11-1
CDR3 protein: CASSSSLYEQYF
CDR3 DNA: TGTGCCAGCAGCTCCTCCCTTTACGAGCAGTACTTC

CDR3 length: 14
D gene: TRBD2
J gene: TRBJ2-2
clone size: -
V gene: TRBV7-6
CDR3 protein: CASRAGRNTGELFF
CDR3 DNA: TGTGCCAGCAGAGCGGGGAGGAACACCGGGGAGCTGTTTTTT

CDR3 length: 16
D gene: TRBD1
J gene: TRBJ2-2
clone size: -
V gene: TRBV5-8
CDR3 protein: CASSPRQGATTGELFF
CDR3 DNA: TGTGCCAGCAGCCCCAGACAGGGGGCTACCACCGGGGAGCTGTTTTTT

CDR3 length: 15
D gene: -
J gene: TRBJ1-1
clone size: -
V gene: TRBV9
CDR3 protein: CASTRGNRANTEAFF
CDR3 DNA: TGTGCCAGCACTCGAGGGAACAGGGCGAACACTGAAGCTTTCTTT

CDR3 length: 17
D gene: TRBD2
J gene: TRBJ2-1
clone size: -
V gene: TRBV5-6
CDR3 protein: CASSFLLTSGAYNEQFF
CDR3 DNA: TGTGCCAGCAGCTTCCTCTTGACTAGCGGGGCCTACAATGAGCAGTTCTTC

CDR3 length: 18
D gene: TRBD1
J gene: TRBJ1-2
clone size: -
V gene: TRBV3-1/TRBV3-2
CDR3 protein: CASSLHRGTGGSNYGYTF
CDR3 DNA: TGTGCCAGCAGCCTCCACCGGGGCACAGGGGGGAGTAACTATGGCTACACCTTC

CDR3 length: 15
D gene: -
J gene: TRBJ1-1
clone size: -
V gene: TRBV18
CDR3 protein: CASSPLAFQNTEAFF
CDR3 DNA: TGTGCCAGCTCACCATTAGCTTTTCAGAACACTGAAGCTTTCTTT

CDR3 length: 15
D gene: TRBD1
J gene: TRBJ2-7
clone size: -
V gene: TRBV11-2
CDR3 protein: CASSPTGQGFDEQYF
CDR3 DNA: TGTGCCAGCAGCCCGACTGGACAGGGGTTTGACGAGCAGTACTTC

CDR3 length: 13
D gene: -
J gene: TRBJ1-3
clone size: -
V gene: TRBV30
CDR3 protein: CAWSRGTGNTIYF
CDR3 DNA: TGTGCCTGGAGCAGGGGTACTGGAAACACCATATATTTT

CDR3 length: 15
D gene: TRBD1
J gene: TRBJ1-1
clone size: once
V gene: TRBV7-3
CDR3 protein: CASSLAGGGNTEAFF
CDR3 DNA: TGTGCCAGCAGCTTAGCAGGGGGCGGTAACACTGAAGCTTTCTTT

CDR3 length: 14
D gene: TRBD1
J gene: TRBJ1-5
clone size: -
V gene: TRBV19
CDR3 protein: CASSGTGGNQPQHF
CDR3 DNA: TGTGCCAGTAGTGGAACAGGGGGGAATCAGCCCCAGCATTTT

CDR3 length: 14
D gene: -
J gene: TRBJ1-2
clone size: -
V gene: TRBV11-2
CDR3 protein: CASSLVGGNYGYTF
CDR3 DNA: TGTGCCAGCAGCTTAGTTGGCGGGAACTATGGCTACACCTTC

CDR3 length: 11
D gene: -
J gene: TRBJ1-2
clone size: once
V gene: TRBV23-1
CDR3 protein: CAVGPSYGYTF
CDR3 DNA: TGCGCGGTGGGGCCAAGCTATGGCTACACCTTC

CDR3 length: 13
D gene: TRBD1
J gene: TRBJ1-4
clone size: once
V gene: TRBV11-2
CDR3 protein: CASSLGQIEKLFF
CDR3 DNA: TGTGCCAGCAGCTTGGGACAGATTGAAAAACTGTTTTTT

CDR3 length: 17
D gene: -
J gene: TRBJ1-3
clone size: -
V gene: TRBV6-1
CDR3 protein: CASSEAHRANSGNTIYF
CDR3 DNA: TGTGCCAGCAGTGAAGCCCACAGGGCAAACTCTGGAAACACCATATATTTT

CDR3 length: 15
D gene: -
J gene: TRBJ1-1
clone size: -
V gene: TRBV7-9
CDR3 protein: CASSLVGSIGAEAFF
CDR3 DNA: TGTGCCAGCAGCTTAGTCGGTTCGATTGGGGCTGAAGCTTTCTTT

CDR3 length: 16
D gene: -
J gene: TRBJ1-2
clone size: -
V gene: TRBV28
CDR3 protein: CASSAPGLIGFYGYTF
CDR3 DNA: TGTGCCAGCAGTGCCCCGGGACTTATAGGGTTCTATGGCTACACCTTC

CDR3 length: 17
D gene: -
J gene: TRBJ1-5
clone size: -
V gene: TRBV21-1
CDR3 protein: CASSKDGRDYSNQPQHF
CDR3 DNA: TGTGCCAGCAGCAAAGACGGTAGGGACTATAGCAATCAGCCCCAGCATTTT

CDR3 length: 14
D gene: -
J gene: TRBJ2-2
clone size: -
V gene: TRBV6-2/TRBV6-3
CDR3 protein: CASSYSTAPGELFF
CDR3 DNA: TGTGCCAGCAGTTATTCGACAGCACCCGGGGAGCTGTTTTTT

CDR3 length: 14
D gene: -
J gene: TRBJ2-1
clone size: -
V gene: TRBV16
CDR3 protein: CASSQSNPYNEQFF
CDR3 DNA: TGTGCCAGCAGCCAATCTAACCCGTATAATGAGCAGTTCTTC

CDR3 length: 15
D gene: TRBD1
J gene: TRBJ1-1
clone size: -
V gene: TRBV7-9
CDR3 protein: CASSLASTGGTEAFF
CDR3 DNA: TGTGCCAGCAGCTTAGCCAGCACAGGGGGCACTGAAGCTTTCTTT

CDR3 length: 13
D gene: -
J gene: TRBJ1-2
clone size: -
V gene: TRBV6-5
CDR3 protein: CASKTEAWDGYTF
CDR3 DNA: TGTGCCAGCAAAACCGAGGCCTGGGATGGCTACACCTTC

CDR3 length: 14
D gene: -
J gene: TRBJ1-2
clone size: few
V gene: TRBV7-9
CDR3 protein: CASSLVAGTYGYTF
CDR3 DNA: TGTGCCAGCAGCTTAGTCGCGGGGACCTATGGCTACACCTTC

CDR3 length: 13
D gene: -
J gene: TRBJ2-2
clone size: -
V gene: TRBV5-4
CDR3 protein: CASSLTGTGELFF
CDR3 DNA: TGTGCCAGCAGCTTGACAGGGACCGGGGAGCTGTTTTTT

CDR3 length: 15
D gene: -
J gene: TRBJ1-5
clone size: -
V gene: TRBV7-2
CDR3 protein: CASSLALGGSEPQHF
CDR3 DNA: TGTGCCAGCAGCTTAGCTCTGGGGGGCTCGGAGCCCCAGCATTTT

CDR3 length: 14
D gene: -
J gene: TRBJ2-1
clone size: -
V gene: TRBV7-9
CDR3 protein: CASSFPGEGNEQFF
CDR3 DNA: TGTGCCAGCAGCTTCCCAGGGGAAGGGAATGAGCAGTTCTTC

CDR3 length: 15
D gene: -
J gene: TRBJ1-2
clone size: -
V gene: TRBV5-1
CDR3 protein: CASSLDNQGLGGYTF
CDR3 DNA: TGCGCCAGCAGCTTGGATAACCAGGGCCTCGGGGGCTACACCTTC

CDR3 length: 16
D gene: -
J gene: TRBJ1-1
clone size: -
V gene: TRBV4-3
CDR3 protein: CASSPSLQTMNTEAFF
CDR3 DNA: TGCGCCAGCAGCCCCAGCCTGCAGACCATGAACACTGAAGCTTTCTTT